These 25 T cell receptor beta chains were all obtained from the same sample, sequenced in a study of neurological immune-mediated disorders. From the 5' RACE reads, TCRdb called clonotypes with MiXCR, one entry per CDR3 protein. The sample lists 60,000 or so distinct CDR3 sequences, about an eighth occurring once. Specimen: PBMCs. The receptors stem from a man aged 60 to 69 in good health.

This clonotype ranks as medium-sized (0.01 to 0.1%). This chain joins TRBV5-1 and TRBJ1-5, with 7 nucleotides matching TRBD1. This CDR3 has 15 residues. CDR1 and CDR2 from the germline V gene are SGHRS and YFSETQ. The ends lost 0 bases at V and 4 bases at J; junction bases unmatched: 4. DNA of the CDR3: TGCGCCAGCAGCTTGGGGGGGACAGATAATCAGCCCCAGCATTTT. This gives the protein CASSLGGTDNQPQHF.

Many counts were recorded for this clonotype. This chain's CDR3 is CASTIEANQPQHF. The CDR3 nucleotides read TGTGCCAGCACCATTGAGGCAAACCAGCCCCAGCATTTT. This chain connects TRBV2 to TRBJ1-5; D is unresolved. Trimming stripped 7 bases from V and 7 bases from J, with 14 bases between. Germline V lookup: CDR1 SNHLY, CDR2 FYNNEI. The CDR3 extends over 13 amino acids.

With respect to this clonotype: A junction boundary mismatches the germline segment, possibly from a read error. V usage is TRBV7-8 and J usage is TRBJ2-3; D is possibly TRBD1 or TRBD2 (5 bases each). Germline V CDR1 and CDR2: SGHVS, FQNEAQ. The CDR3 is made up of 14 amino acids. CDR3 protein: CASSREGETDTKYF. The CDR3 nucleotides read TGTGCCAGTAGCCGGGAAGGGGAGACAGATACGAAGTATTTT.

This chain joins TRBV11-1 and TRBJ2-7; D not certain. Between the trimmed V and J ends, which lost 5 bases and 2 bases, there was a span of 13 bases. Germline CDR1 SGHAT, CDR2 FQDESV (reference sequence). The CDR3 covers 14 residues. The CDR3 loop reads CASSQTLVTYEQYF. CDR3 sequence (DNA): TGTGCCAGCAGCCAGACCTTGGTGACCTACGAGCAGTACTTC.

The rearrangement links TRBV5-1 to TRBJ2-7; TRBD1 might be the D (6 bases). Germline loops: CDR1 SGHRS, CDR2 YFSETQ. CDR3 length: 14 amino acids. Trimming left V 1 base short and J 2 bases short, with 10 bases between. CDR3 region: CASSLSGEPYEQYF. CDR3 nucleotides: TGCGCCAGCAGCTTGTCAGGGGAACCCTACGAGCAGTACTTC.

The chain combines TRBV7-2 with TRBJ2-3; maybe TRBD2 (5 bases). V lost 1 base and J lost 5, with 19 bases in between. Looked up from germline, CDR1 is SGHTA and CDR2 is FQGNSA. The CDR3 is 17 amino acids. DNA of the CDR3: TGTGCCAGCAGCTTAGTACCCCTAGCTGGGGTTGTAGATACGCAGTATTTT. Its protein is CASSLVPLAGVVDTQYF.

This clonotype was seen many times. The chain joins TRBV7-2 to TRBJ1-1; the D is unclear. Germline V CDR1 and CDR2: SGHTA, FQGNSA. The CDR3 has 15 residues. The V gene lost 5 bases and the J gene lost 0 bases, with 13 bases spanning the gap. The DNA for the CDR3 is TGTGCCAGCAGCCCCCGGACCAGTATGAACACTGAAGCTTTCTTT. It specifies CASSPRTSMNTEAFF. The full variable domain, with the rest looked up from reference TRBV7-2 and TRBJ1-1, is GAGVSQSPSNKVTEKGKDVELRCDPISGHTALYWYRQSLGQGLEFLIYFQGNSAPDKSGLPSDRFSAERTGGSVSTLTIQRTQQEDSAVYLCASSPRTSMNTEAFFGQGTRLTVV.

This clonotype was observed many times. The rearrangement uses TRBV6-5 and TRBJ2-1; D might be TRBD1 or TRBD2, each matching 5 bases. The CDR3 sequence is 12 residues long. Germline V gene lookup returns CDR1 MNHEY and CDR2 SVGAGI. The ends were cut back, 8 bases at V and 9 bases at J, with 14 bases in the middle. In DNA, the CDR3 is TGTGCCAGCCATAATGCGAGGGGTGAGCAGTTCTTC. Its translation is CASHNARGEQFF.

V and J are TRBV18 and TRBJ2-1; D unresolved. Per the germline V gene, CDR1 is KGHSH and CDR2 is LQKENI. The CDR3 consists of 16 residues. V was pared by 0 bases and J by 0 bases, with 9 bases between. CDR3 loop: CASSPPGPNSYNEQFF. In DNA, the CDR3 is TGTGCCAGCTCACCACCAGGACCGAACTCCTACAATGAGCAGTTCTTC.

This clonotype was counted once. This sequence joins TRBV5-1 and TRBJ1-2, with D tentatively TRBD1 (5 bases). V lost 3 bases and J 4 bases, leaving 13 bases between the germline ends. The CDR3 consists of 14 residues. Germline V gene sequence: CDR1 SGHRS, CDR2 YFSETQ. The CDR3 protein is CASSSGAMGYGYTF. Written as DNA, the CDR3 is TGCGCCAGCAGCTCTGGGGCTATGGGCTATGGCTACACCTTC.

This clonotype was recorded at least ten times. The V gene is TRBV9, the J gene TRBJ2-3; D is unclear. This CDR3 has 16 residues. The ends were cut back, 0 bases at V and 4 bases at J, with 15 bases in the middle. Germline CDR1 is SGDLS and CDR2 is YYNGEE. CDR3 sequence: CASSVAEGFNADTQYF. The CDR3, as DNA: TGTGCCAGCAGCGTAGCGGAAGGGTTCAACGCAGATACGCAGTATTTT.

This clonotype occurred many times. This chain uses TRBV7-2 with TRBJ2-1, with 12 bases lining up with TRBD1. The germline gives CDR1 SGHTA, CDR2 FQGNSA. The CDR3 has 15 residues. V lost 5 bases and J lost 7; bases outside the gene matches: 6. The CDR3, as DNA: TGTGCCAGCAGCCCGGGACAGGGGGCCGTTAATGAGCAGTTCTTC. Translation gives CASSPGQGAVNEQFF.

This clonotype was recorded many times. The chain is built from TRBV10-3 and TRBJ1-1, with D unclear. The V end lost 4 bases, the J end lost 1 base, and 19 bases lay between the germline ends. The CDR3 has 17 amino acids. Germline V gene lookup returns CDR1 ENHRY and CDR2 SYGVKD. The CDR3 here is CAISGRTDAITNTEAFF. The CDR3 DNA reads TGTGCCATCAGTGGAAGGACCGACGCTATCACGAACACTGAAGCTTTCTTT.

There are many counts of this clonotype. This chain uses TRBV20-1 with TRBJ1-2; D call uncertain. Germline values: CDR1 DFQATT, CDR2 SNEGSKA (reference sequence). Trimming took 3 bases from V and 2 from J, leaving 7 bases between them. This CDR3 is 12 amino acids long. The CDR3 DNA follows: TGCAGTGCTAGGGAGGGCAACTATGGCTACACCTTC. Encoded protein: CSAREGNYGYTF.

This clonotype was picked up many times. V usage is TRBV6-5 and J usage is TRBJ1-6; no reliable D call. V was clipped by 7 bases and J by 7 bases, with 14 bases between them. CDR3 size: 14 residues. The germline V gene encodes CDR1 MNHEY and CDR2 SVGAGI. The CDR3 DNA reads as TGTGCCAGCAACAGTAGGCAGAAAAATTCACCCCTCCACTTT. Protein sequence: CASNSRQKNSPLHF.

This clonotype was counted at least ten times. The gene calls are TRBV27 and TRBJ2-3; D unresolved. The CDR3 loop spans 12 amino acids. Per germline, CDR1 MNHEY and CDR2 SMNVEV (reference sequence). The ends were cut back, 6 bases at V and 2 bases at J, with 6 bases in the middle. CDR3 DNA sequence: TGTGCCAGCAGAACTAACACAGATACGCAGTATTTT. Protein sequence: CASRTNTDTQYF.

This clonotype was recorded many times. The CDR3 nucleotides read TGCGCCAGCAGATTTGGGGCCTGGGGTCAGTACTTC. Amino acids: CASRFGAWGQYF. The chain links TRBV5-1 to TRBJ2-4; D perhaps matches TRBD1 (5 bases). The CDR3 has 12 residues. Germline loops: CDR1 SGHRS, CDR2 YFSETQ. V was pared by 5 bases and J by 12 bases, with 15 bases between.

This clonotype was detected ten times or more. The chain is built from TRBV9 and TRBJ2-3; perhaps TRBD2 as D (7 bases). The germline V gene encodes CDR1 SGDLS and CDR2 YYNGEE. The CDR3 sequence is 16 residues long. With 7 bases removed from V and 4 bases from J, the gap between germline ends came to 22 bases. For the CDR3, the DNA is TGTGCCAGCTGCCCCCCCGGCGGGGGCGATGCAGATACGCAGTATTTT. Translation gives CASCPPGGGDADTQYF.

The sample holds many counts of this clonotype. The gene calls are TRBV7-2 and TRBJ1-5; 7 nucleotides agree with TRBD1. The length of the CDR3 is 15 residues. V gave up 6 bases and J gave up 2 bases; unmatched junction bases: 7. The germline V gene encodes CDR1 SGHTA and CDR2 FQGNSA. The CDR3 loop reads CASSLTGARNQPQHF. As DNA, the CDR3 is TGTGCCAGCAGTTTAACAGGGGCCCGCAATCAGCCCCAGCATTTT.

This clonotype was seen only a few times. The chain recombines TRBV27 with TRBJ1-5; TRBD1 agrees at 7 bases. The CDR3 sequence is 14 residues long. CDR1 and CDR2 (germline): MNHEY, SMNVEV (reference sequence). V dropped 4 bases and J dropped 7; count of bases not matched to a gene: 7. The CDR3, as DNA: TGTGCCAGCAGTTCTAGACAGGGACGACAGCCCCAGCATTTT. It is translated as CASSSRQGRQPQHF.

At least ten counts were recorded for this clonotype. The rearrangement links TRBV20-1 to TRBJ2-2; maybe TRBD2 (6 bases). V lost 6 bases and J 6 bases, leaving 14 bases between the germline ends. This CDR3 contains 13 residues. Germline values: CDR1 DFQATT, CDR2 SNEGSKA (reference sequence). The CDR3 DNA is TGCAGTGCGGGGTCACAGCGGGCCGGGGAGCTGTTTTTT. Amino acid sequence: CSAGSQRAGELFF.

The sample holds many counts of this clonotype. One end of the junction varies from germline; a read error may be responsible. The chain employs TRBV6-1 and TRBJ1-5, with D unclear. The V gene's germline CDR1 is MNHNS and CDR2 SASEGT. This CDR3 has 14 residues. As DNA, the CDR3 is TGTGCCAGCAGGGAAGTGGTGGGTCCTCAGCCCCAGCATTTT. The encoded protein is CASREVVGPQPQHF.

The chain uses TRBV4-3 and TRBJ2-7, with 9 bases identical to TRBD2. The CDR3 consists of 16 residues. CDR1 LGHNA and CDR2 YSLEER come from the germline V gene. With 0 bases clipped from V and 6 bases from J, the junction kept 9 bases outside the gene matches. This CDR3 is CASSQDLGAGGREQYF. CDR3 DNA sequence: TGCGCCAGCAGCCAAGATCTGGGCGCGGGGGGGCGCGAGCAGTACTTC.

In this sample, this clonotype turned up a few times. The rearrangement joins TRBV20-1 to TRBJ1-3, with unresolved D. Germline V CDR1 and CDR2: DFQATT, SNEGSKA (reference sequence). Trimming pared 0 bases from V and 1 base from J, leaving 4 bases between. This CDR3 is built from 13 residues. CDR3 nucleotides: TGCAGTGCTAGAGAGCCTTCTGGAAACACCATATATTTT. Its protein is CSAREPSGNTIYF.

This clonotype was observed at least ten times. The chain joins TRBV5-1 to TRBJ2-1, with D possibly matching TRBD1 (6 bases). CDR1 is SGHRS and CDR2 is YFSETQ in the germline V gene. The ends were cut back, 2 bases at V and 5 bases at J, with 8 bases in the middle. The CDR3 length is 13 residues. CDR3 in amino acids: CASSFTGNNEQFF. CDR3 sequence (DNA): TGCGCCAGCAGCTTTACAGGGAACAATGAGCAGTTCTTC.